These 27 T cell receptor beta chains were all obtained from the same sample, sequenced in a study of T cells in Graves' hyperthyroidism and ophthalmopathy. TCR beta CDR3 region amplification was performed from RNA transcripts. The TCR CDR3 was amplified in a first-round RT-PCR using the HTBI primer set. MiXCR was run by TCRdb on the multiplex PCR reads, yielding one entry per CDR3 protein. Among 600,000 to 700,000 distinct CDR3 sequences listed, roughly 45% were seen once. Sequencing was carried out using peripheral blood or thyroid tissue (not recorded which). The receptors shown here come from an adult man with Graves' disease, either hyperthyroidism or ophthalmopathy (not recorded which).

At least ten counts were recorded for this clonotype. The chain uses TRBV20-1 and TRBJ2-6, with D possibly being TRBD2 (5 bases). Deletions cut 6 bases from V and 3 bases from J, with 21 bases between. The CDR3 extends over 17 amino acids. CDR1 and CDR2 from the germline V gene are DFQATT and SNEGSKA (reference sequence). The CDR3, as DNA: TGCAGTGCGCCGGAGCGGACCCAAGGAGTTGGGGCCAACGTCCTGACTTTC. Protein: CSAPERTQGVGANVLTF.

This clonotype was seen a single time. The chain carries TRBV7-9 and TRBJ2-7; 7 positions match TRBD2. The assigned J gene may be wrong: the sequence end matches TRBJ2-1 better. The CDR3 extends over 12 amino acids. Per germline, CDR1 SEHNR and CDR2 FQNEAQ (reference sequence). For the CDR3, the DNA is TGTGCCAGCAGTGTAGGGAGGGCTGAGCAGTTCTTC. Its protein is CASSVGRAEQFF.

V gene TRBV19 combines with J gene TRBJ2-2; 11 bases line up with TRBD1. Trimming removed 7 bases from V and 7 bases from J; junction bases left unmatched: 2. CDR1 is LNHDA and CDR2 is SQIVND in the germline V gene (reference sequence). The CDR3 totals 13 residues. The CDR3 nucleotides read TGTGCCAGTAAGGGACAGGGGGTCGGGGAGCTGTTTTTT. Residues: CASKGQGVGELFF.

As for this clonotype: A clone one base away is much larger, so this may be a read error. The gene calls are TRBV2 and TRBJ1-1; D possibly corresponds to TRBD1 (5 bases). The CDR3 length is 14 residues. The V end was cut by 5 bases, the J end by 1 base, with 11 bases between. The V gene's germline CDR1 is SNHLY and CDR2 FYNNEI. The CDR3 spells CASSCFGGNTEAFF. The CDR3 nucleotides are TGTGCCAGCAGTTGCTTCGGGGGGAACACTGAAGCTTTCTTT.

The chain couples TRBV15 to TRBJ1-4, with 10 bases lining up with TRBD1. This CDR3 contains 17 residues. Germline V gene sequence: CDR1 LNHNV, CDR2 YYDKDF (reference sequence). The V and J ends lost 1 base and 8 bases, in that order; junction bases with no gene match: 10. In DNA, the CDR3 is TGTGCCACCAGCAGAGCAATAAAGGACAGGGGGAGCGAAAAACTGTTTTTT. Translating gives CATSRAIKDRGSEKLFF.

This clonotype was observed many times. V and J are TRBV10-3 and TRBJ1-6, with unresolved D. Germline values: CDR1 ENHRY, CDR2 SYGVKD. Trimming took off 5 bases at V and 7 bases at J, with 6 bases between the two ends. This CDR3 comprises 12 residues. DNA of the CDR3: TGTGCCATCAGTTCACAGAATTCACCCCTCCACTTT. This sequence encodes CAISSQNSPLHF.

This clonotype was recorded at least ten times. The chain uses TRBV10-3 and TRBJ1-2; 7 nucleotides agree with TRBD1. CDR3 length: 15 amino acids. V lost 3 bases to trimming and J lost 8 bases; unmatched junction nucleotides: 12. Germline loops: CDR1 ENHRY, CDR2 SYGVKD. The CDR3 DNA reads TGTGCCATCAGTGAAAGTGGAGGGGGCGGAGAGGGCTACACCTTC. Its protein product is CAISESGGGGEGYTF.

Of note for this clonotype: Since a much larger clone is just one base distant, this may be a read error. The chain combines TRBV12-3 or TRBV12-4 with TRBJ1-5; 9 nucleotides line up with TRBD1. There are 14 residues in the CDR3. As DNA, the CDR3 is TGTGCTAGTGTCTGGGACAGGGACGTTCAGCCCCAGCATTTT. It translates to CASVWDRDVQPQHF.

There are many counts of this clonotype. CDR3: CASSLGTGMQQPQHF. CDR3 nucleotides: TGCGCCAGCAGCTTGGGGACAGGGATGCAGCAGCCCCAGCATTTT. The rearrangement uses TRBV5-1 and TRBJ1-5, with TRBD1 matching over 8 bases. The CDR3 is 15 residues long. Germline V CDR1 and CDR2: SGHRS, YFSETQ. V was pared by 0 bases and J by 7 bases, with 6 bases of the junction left unmatched.

This clonotype showed up many times. The J gene is TRBJ1-1, the V gene TRBV10-3; 7 bases align to TRBD1. V was clipped by 0 bases and J by 5 bases; unmatched bases: 9. This CDR3 has 16 amino acids. Germline V lookup: CDR1 ENHRY, CDR2 SYGVKD. The CDR3 spells CAISESLAGGGTEAFF. CDR3 in DNA: TGTGCCATCAGTGAGTCATTGGCAGGGGGAGGGACTGAAGCTTTCTTT.

This chain joins TRBV2 and TRBJ2-7; no clear D gene. From germline, CDR1 is SNHLY and CDR2 FYNNEI. The V end was cut by 4 bases, the J end by 6 bases, with 13 bases between. CDR3 size: 13 residues. The CDR3 region has the DNA TGTGCCAGCAGTGGCCGGGCCCCGGGCGAGCAGTACTTC. Translation: CASSGRAPGEQYF.

This rearrangement joins TRBV7-3 to TRBJ1-2; no definite D call. Germline lookup yields CDR1 SGHTA and CDR2 FQGTGA. The ends were cut back, 5 bases at V and 3 bases at J, with 13 bases in the middle. This CDR3 spans 14 amino acids. CDR3 in amino acids: CASSRSSQDYGYTF. The CDR3 DNA reads TGTGCCAGCAGCCGGAGTTCGCAAGACTATGGCTACACCTTC.

V is TRBV29-1 and J is TRBJ1-1; unclear D gene. CDR1 SQVTM and CDR2 ANQGSEA come from the germline V gene. V lost 8 bases, J lost 1 base, and 11 bases lay in between. CDR3 length: 12 residues. CDR3 coding DNA: TGCAGCAGTTACCTCAGGAACACTGAAGCTTTCTTT. Translation gives CSSYLRNTEAFF.

In its sample, this clonotype was seen a few times. The chain's CDR3 is CASSERSGTVRSGANVLTF. CDR3 nucleotides: TGTGCCAGCAGCGAAAGATCCGGGACAGTCCGCTCTGGGGCCAACGTCCTGACTTTC. This sequence joins TRBV7-9 and TRBJ2-6, with 7 bases lining up with TRBD1. CDR1 and CDR2 from the germline V gene are SEHNR and FQNEAQ (reference sequence). Losses at the gene ends were 5 bases for V and 0 bases for J; bases not matched to a gene: 13. This CDR3 comprises 19 residues.

Of note for this clonotype: At one end, the junction sequence differs from germline, possibly due to a read error. This rearrangement joins TRBV10-3 to TRBJ1-6, with D possibly being TRBD1 (6 bases). This CDR3 region has 15 residues. Germline loops: CDR1 ENHRY, CDR2 SYGVKD. The CDR3 spells CAVRRTENRIITLHF. The CDR3 DNA sequence: TGTGCCGTCAGAAGGACAGAGAACAGGATCATAACCCTCCACTTT.

The sample holds many counts of this clonotype. This rearrangement joins TRBV5-1 to TRBJ1-3; D is possibly TRBD1 (6 bases). The CDR3 has 15 amino acids. CDR1 and CDR2 (germline): SGHRS, YFSETQ. V was cut by 0 bases and J by 8 bases, with 15 bases left in between. The CDR3 DNA is TGCGCCAGCAGCTTGGCGGCAGGGGACGGCGACACCATATATTTT. Protein: CASSLAAGDGDTIYF.

The chain carries TRBV15 and TRBJ2-7; 7 bases line up with TRBD1. Per the germline V gene, CDR1 is LNHNV and CDR2 is YYDKDF (reference sequence). V trimming: 0 bases; J trimming: 0 bases; junction bases outside the gene matches: 5. CDR3 length equals 16 residues. The CDR3 reads CATSRDLGQASYEQYF. CDR3 DNA: TGTGCCACCAGCAGAGATCTAGGACAGGCCTCCTACGAGCAGTACTTC.

The rearrangement joins TRBV10-2 to TRBJ2-7; TRBD1 aligns across 7 bases. The CDR3 is made up of 15 amino acids. V trimming: 0 bases; J trimming: 4 bases; junction bases outside the gene matches: 6. Germline V gene lookup returns CDR1 WSHSY and CDR2 SAAADI. CDR3 nucleotides: TGCGCCAGCAGTGAGTCAGGGACAGCTTATTACGAGCAGTACTTC. Its translation is CASSESGTAYYEQYF.

The chain carries TRBV29-1 and TRBJ1-5; perhaps TRBD1 as D (5 bases). The germline CDR1 and CDR2 sequences are SQVTM and ANQGSEA. This CDR3 has 14 residues. The germline V and J ends were trimmed by 4 bases and 3 bases, with 13 bases remaining between them. As DNA, the CDR3 is TGCAGCGTTGCAGGGTTTGGAAACAATCAGCCCCAGCATTTT. It translates to CSVAGFGNNQPQHF.

This clonotype was seen repeatedly, ten times or more. The chain couples TRBV25-1 to TRBJ1-1; unclear D gene. This CDR3 contains 14 residues. Germline assignment: CDR1 MGHDK and CDR2 SYGVNS. V lost 6 bases to trimming and J lost 0 bases, with 11 bases between them. The CDR3 DNA follows: TGTGCCAGCAGAGCAAGCAGGATGAACACTGAAGCTTTCTTT. Amino acids: CASRASRMNTEAFF.

This clonotype showed up just a few times. The chain links TRBV7-2 to TRBJ2-5, with D perhaps TRBD2 (5 bases). Trimming removed 5 bases at V and 3 bases at J, with 19 bases between. The CDR3 extends over 16 amino acids. Germline V gene sequence: CDR1 SGHTA, CDR2 FQGNSA. CDR3 nucleotides: TGTGCCAGCAGCCAAGGCCCCCGCGCGGAGGAAGAGACCCAGTACTTC. Residues: CASSQGPRAEEETQYF.

The CDR3 DNA sequence: TGCAGTGCTAGTCTCCGGGACAGGCAAAGGGACTATGGCTACACCTTC. Translated, it gives CSASLRDRQRDYGYTF. The genes are TRBV20-1 and TRBJ1-2, with 8 bases matching TRBD1. The CDR3 contains 16 residues. The V gene's germline CDR1 is DFQATT and CDR2 SNEGSKA (reference sequence). The ends lost 3 bases at V and 3 bases at J; junction bases unmatched: 12.

The sample holds a few counts of this clonotype. The J gene is TRBJ1-6, the V gene TRBV2; D might be TRBD1 (5 bases). The CDR3 runs to 14 residues. Germline assignment: CDR1 SNHLY and CDR2 FYNNEI. V lost 8 bases and J 8 bases, leaving 16 bases between the germline ends. CDR3: CASVLQEGHSPLHF. As DNA, the CDR3 is TGTGCCAGCGTTCTACAGGAAGGTCATTCACCCCTCCACTTT.

This clonotype was counted only a few times. The chain carries TRBV4-1 and TRBJ2-5; tentative D call: TRBD1 (6 bases). CDR1 is MGHRA and CDR2 is YSYEKL in the germline V gene. V was pared by 2 bases and J by 2 bases, with 15 bases between. The CDR3 has 16 amino acids. The CDR3 nucleotides are TGCGCCAGCAGCCAATTTCCGGGACACCTGCAAGAGACCCAGTACTTC. Translating it yields CASSQFPGHLQETQYF.

The gene calls are TRBV29-1 and TRBJ2-7; D remains unclear. CDR1 and CDR2 from the germline V gene are SQVTM and ANQGSEA. This CDR3 is built from 10 residues. Trimming cost V 6 bases and J 3 bases, with 6 bases left between them. CDR3 in DNA: TGCAGCGTGGTGGACTACGAGCAGTACTTC. Translated: CSVVDYEQYF.

With regard to this clonotype: No conserved phenylalanine or tryptophan ends this CDR3, so it is likely a read error. The chain joins TRBV7-9 to TRBJ1-1; 10 bases agree with TRBD1. The CDR3 totals 13 residues. V dropped 6 bases and J dropped 10; count of bases not matched to a gene: 8. Germline V lookup: CDR1 SEHNR, CDR2 FQNEAQ (reference sequence). The CDR3 protein is CASSLRTGGRAFS. CDR3 coding DNA: TGTGCCAGCAGTTTAAGGACAGGGGGTCGAGCTTTCTCT.

CDR3 sequence reads: CASSRGQGASGYTF. In DNA form, the CDR3 reads TGTGCCAGCAGTCGAGGACAGGGGGCCTCTGGCTACACCTTC. This chain links TRBV12-3 or TRBV12-4 with TRBJ1-2, with TRBD1 identical over 11 bases. The CDR3 runs to 14 residues. V was pared by 5 bases and J by 7 bases, with 6 bases of the junction left unmatched.